This T cell receptor beta chain was recorded in a study of blood T cell repertoires in COVID-19. About the research overall: From the United States, Italy and Spain came samples of acute and convalescent COVID-19. The analysed material was cDNA or gDNA that came from T cells, B-cell-depleted T cells, or PBMCs.

Germline CDR1 and CDR2: WNHNN and SYGVQD (reference sequence). V gave up 2 bases and J gave up 6 bases, with 10 bases separating them. CDR3 length: 13 residues. In the study's own analysis: Reference gene primer amplification in the assay estimated nucleated cell counts. Assay: immunoSEQ multiplex PCR; the TCRdb copy retains only in-frame clones and omits some. Clone size and V and J calls were adopted from that table, with D and trimming inferred from the DNA. The data show around 190,000 clones, approximately 80% seen once. Sequencing was done on a sample of peripheral blood. This sequence was found in a human donor in a cohort sampled during active COVID-19. The chain recombines TRBV10-1 with TRBJ1-1; D not certain. CDR3 DNA: TGCGCCAGCAGTGAGGGCGGCGAGGCTGAAGCTTTCTTT. As protein: CASSEGGEAEAFF.